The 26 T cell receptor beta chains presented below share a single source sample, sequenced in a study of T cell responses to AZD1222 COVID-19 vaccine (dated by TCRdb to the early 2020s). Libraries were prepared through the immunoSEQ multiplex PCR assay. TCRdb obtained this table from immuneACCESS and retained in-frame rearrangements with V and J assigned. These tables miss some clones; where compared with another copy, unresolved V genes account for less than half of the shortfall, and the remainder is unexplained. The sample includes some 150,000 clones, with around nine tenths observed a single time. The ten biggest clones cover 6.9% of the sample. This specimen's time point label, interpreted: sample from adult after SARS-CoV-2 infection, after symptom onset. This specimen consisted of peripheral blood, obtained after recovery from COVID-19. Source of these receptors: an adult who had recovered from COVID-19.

The CDR3: CASSFGTGDGTQYF. CDR3 DNA: TGTGCCAGCAGTTTCGGGACCGGAGACGGGACCCAGTACTTC. The V gene is TRBV27, the J gene TRBJ2-5; tentatively, D is TRBD1 or TRBD2 (5 bases each). The CDR3 totals 14 residues. The V end lost 3 bases, the J end lost 7 bases, and 15 bases lay between the germline ends. Germline V gives CDR1 MNHEY, CDR2 SMNVEV (reference sequence).

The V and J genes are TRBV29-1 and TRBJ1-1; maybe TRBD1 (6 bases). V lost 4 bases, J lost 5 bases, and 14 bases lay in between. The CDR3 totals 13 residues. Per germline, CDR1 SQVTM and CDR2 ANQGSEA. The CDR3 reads CSVVQGGVTEAFF. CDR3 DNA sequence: TGCAGCGTTGTACAGGGAGGGGTAACTGAAGCTTTCTTT.

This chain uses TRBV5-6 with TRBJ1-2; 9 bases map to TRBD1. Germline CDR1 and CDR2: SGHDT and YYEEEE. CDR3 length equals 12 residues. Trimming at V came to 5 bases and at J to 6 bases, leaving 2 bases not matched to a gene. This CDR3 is CASSWDRDGYTF. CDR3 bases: TGTGCCAGCAGTTGGGACAGGGATGGCTACACCTTC.

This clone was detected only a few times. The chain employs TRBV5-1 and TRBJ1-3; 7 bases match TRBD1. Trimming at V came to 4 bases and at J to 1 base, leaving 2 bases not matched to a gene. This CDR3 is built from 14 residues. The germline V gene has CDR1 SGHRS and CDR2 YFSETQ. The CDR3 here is CASSVQGSGNTIYF. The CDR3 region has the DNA TGCGCCAGCAGCGTACAGGGGTCTGGAAACACCATATATTTT.

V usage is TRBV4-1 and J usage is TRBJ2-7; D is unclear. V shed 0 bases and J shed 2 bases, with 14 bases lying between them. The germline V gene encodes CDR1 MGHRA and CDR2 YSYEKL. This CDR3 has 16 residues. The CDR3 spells CASSQDPDGPTYEQYF. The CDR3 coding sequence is TGCGCCAGCAGCCAAGATCCGGACGGACCTACCTACGAGCAGTACTTC.

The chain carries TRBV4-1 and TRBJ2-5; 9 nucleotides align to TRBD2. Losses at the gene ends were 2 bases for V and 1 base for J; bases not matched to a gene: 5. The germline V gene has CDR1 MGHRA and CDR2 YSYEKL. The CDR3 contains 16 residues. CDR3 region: CASSQSIAGAQETQYF. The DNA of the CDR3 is TGCGCCAGCAGCCAAAGTATAGCGGGAGCCCAAGAGACCCAGTACTTC.

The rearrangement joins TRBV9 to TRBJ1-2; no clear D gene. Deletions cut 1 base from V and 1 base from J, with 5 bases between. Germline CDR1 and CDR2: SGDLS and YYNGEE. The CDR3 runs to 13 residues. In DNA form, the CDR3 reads TGTGCCAGCAGCGTATCCCGTAACTATGGCTACACCTTC. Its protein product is CASSVSRNYGYTF.

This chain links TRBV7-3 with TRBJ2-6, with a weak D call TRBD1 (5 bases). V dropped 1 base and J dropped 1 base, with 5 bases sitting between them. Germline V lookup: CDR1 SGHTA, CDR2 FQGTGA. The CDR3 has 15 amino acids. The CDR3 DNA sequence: TGTGCCAGCAGCTTAAAGGGGTCTGGGGCCAACGTCCTGACTTTC. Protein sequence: CASSLKGSGANVLTF.

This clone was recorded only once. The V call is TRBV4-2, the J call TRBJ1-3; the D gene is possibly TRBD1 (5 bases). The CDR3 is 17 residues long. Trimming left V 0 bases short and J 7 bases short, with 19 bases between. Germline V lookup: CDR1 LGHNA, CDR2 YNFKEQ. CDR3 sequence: CASSQDLEVQGGNTIYF. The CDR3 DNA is TGTGCCAGCAGCCAAGATCTTGAGGTGCAGGGCGGGAACACCATATATTTT.

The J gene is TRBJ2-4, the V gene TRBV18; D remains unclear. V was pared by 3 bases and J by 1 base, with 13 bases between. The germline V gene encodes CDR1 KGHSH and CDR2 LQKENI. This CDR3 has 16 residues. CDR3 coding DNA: TGTGCCAGCTCACCTGAGGTAATGGTCGCCAAAAACATTCAGTACTTC. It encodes CASSPEVMVAKNIQYF.

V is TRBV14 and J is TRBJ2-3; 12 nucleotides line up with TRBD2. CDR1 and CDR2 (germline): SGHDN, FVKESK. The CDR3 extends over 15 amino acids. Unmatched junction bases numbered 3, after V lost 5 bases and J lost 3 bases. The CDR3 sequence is CASSDGTSGTDTQYF. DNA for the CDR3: TGTGCCAGCAGCGATGGGACTAGCGGGACAGATACGCAGTATTTT. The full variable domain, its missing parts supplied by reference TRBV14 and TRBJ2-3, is EAGVTQFPSHSVIEKGQTVTLRCDPISGHDNLYWYRRVMGKEIKFLLHFVKESKQDESGMPNNRFLAERTGGTYSTLKVQPAELEDSGVYFCASSDGTSGTDTQYFGPGTRLTVL.

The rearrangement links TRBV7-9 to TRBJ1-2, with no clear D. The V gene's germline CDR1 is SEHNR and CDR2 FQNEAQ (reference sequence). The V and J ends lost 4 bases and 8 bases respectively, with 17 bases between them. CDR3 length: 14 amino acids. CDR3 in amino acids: CASSSYGPGDGYTF. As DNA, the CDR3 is TGTGCCAGCAGCTCCTATGGTCCGGGAGACGGCTACACCTTC.

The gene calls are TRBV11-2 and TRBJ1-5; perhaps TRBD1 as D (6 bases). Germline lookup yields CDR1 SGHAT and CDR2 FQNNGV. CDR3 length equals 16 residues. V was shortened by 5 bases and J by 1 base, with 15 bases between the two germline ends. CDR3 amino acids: CASSPDSSGSNQPQHF. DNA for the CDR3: TGTGCCAGCAGCCCGGACAGCTCGGGGAGCAATCAGCCCCAGCATTTT.

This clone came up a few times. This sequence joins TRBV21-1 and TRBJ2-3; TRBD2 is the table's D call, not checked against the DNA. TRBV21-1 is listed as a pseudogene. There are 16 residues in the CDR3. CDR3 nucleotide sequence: TGTGCCAATATCTTTCCAGGTCCCGGGAAGACAGATACGCAGTATTTT. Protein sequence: CANIFPGPGKTDTQYF.

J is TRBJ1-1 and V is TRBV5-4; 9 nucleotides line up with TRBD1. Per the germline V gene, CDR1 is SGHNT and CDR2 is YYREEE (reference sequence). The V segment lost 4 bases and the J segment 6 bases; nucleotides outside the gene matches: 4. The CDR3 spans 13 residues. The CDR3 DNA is TGTGCCAGCAGCCCCCGACAGGGGGCTGAAGCTTTCTTT. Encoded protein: CASSPRQGAEAFF.

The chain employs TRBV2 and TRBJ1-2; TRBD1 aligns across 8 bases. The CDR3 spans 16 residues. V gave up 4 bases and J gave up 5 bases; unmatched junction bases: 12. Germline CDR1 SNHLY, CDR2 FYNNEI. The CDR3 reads CASSAAPGQGSYGYTF. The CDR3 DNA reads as TGTGCCAGCAGTGCCGCCCCTGGACAGGGATCGTATGGCTACACCTTC.

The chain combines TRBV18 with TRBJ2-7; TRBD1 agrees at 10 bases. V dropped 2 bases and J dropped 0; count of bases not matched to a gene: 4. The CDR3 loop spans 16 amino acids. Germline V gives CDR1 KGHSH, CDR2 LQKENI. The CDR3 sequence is CASSPVWDRGSYEQYF. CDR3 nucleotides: TGTGCCAGCTCACCAGTCTGGGACAGGGGCTCCTACGAGCAGTACTTC. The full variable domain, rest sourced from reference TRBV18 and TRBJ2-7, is NAGVMQNPRHLVRRRGQEARLRCSPMKGHSHVYWYRQLPEEGLKFMVYLQKENIIDESGMPKERFSAEFPKEGPSILRIQQVVRGDSAAYFCASSPVWDRGSYEQYFGPGTRLTVT.

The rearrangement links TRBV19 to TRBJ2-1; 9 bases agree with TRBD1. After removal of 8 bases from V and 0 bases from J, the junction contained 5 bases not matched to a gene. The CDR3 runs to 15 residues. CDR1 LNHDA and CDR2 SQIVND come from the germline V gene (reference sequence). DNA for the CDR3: TGTGCCAGTCGGACAGGGGAAAGCTCCTACAATGAGCAGTTCTTC. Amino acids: CASRTGESSYNEQFF.

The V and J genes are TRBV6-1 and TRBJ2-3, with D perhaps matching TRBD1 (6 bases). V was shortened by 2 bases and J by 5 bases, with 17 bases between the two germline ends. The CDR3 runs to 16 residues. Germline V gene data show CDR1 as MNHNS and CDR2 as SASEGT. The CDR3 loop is CASSEWQGRPGDTQYF. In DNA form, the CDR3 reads TGTGCCAGCAGTGAATGGCAGGGGCGACCGGGAGATACGCAGTATTTT.

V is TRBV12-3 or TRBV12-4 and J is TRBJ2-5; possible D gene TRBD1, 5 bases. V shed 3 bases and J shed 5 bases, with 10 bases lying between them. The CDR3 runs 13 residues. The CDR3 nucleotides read TGTGCCAGCAGTTTTCAGGGTTTGGAGACCCAGTACTTC. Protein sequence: CASSFQGLETQYF.

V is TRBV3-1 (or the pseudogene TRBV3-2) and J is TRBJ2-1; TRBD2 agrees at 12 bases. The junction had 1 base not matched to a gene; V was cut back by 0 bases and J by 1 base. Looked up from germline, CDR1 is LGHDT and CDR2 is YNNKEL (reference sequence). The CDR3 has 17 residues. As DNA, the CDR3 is TGTGCCAGCAGCCAAGAGGGACTAGCGGGTTCCTACAATGAGCAGTTCTTC. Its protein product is CASSQEGLAGSYNEQFF.

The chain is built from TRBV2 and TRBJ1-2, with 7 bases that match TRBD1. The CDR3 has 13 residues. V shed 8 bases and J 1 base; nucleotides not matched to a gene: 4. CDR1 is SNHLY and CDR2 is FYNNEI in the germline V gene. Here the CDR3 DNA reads TGTGCCAGCTCGACAGGGAATAACTATGGCTACACCTTC. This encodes CASSTGNNYGYTF.

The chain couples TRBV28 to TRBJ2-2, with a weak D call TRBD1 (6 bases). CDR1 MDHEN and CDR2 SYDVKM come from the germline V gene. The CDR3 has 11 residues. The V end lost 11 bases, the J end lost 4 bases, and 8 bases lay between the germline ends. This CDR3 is CALQGTGELFF. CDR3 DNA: TGTGCCTTACAGGGCACCGGGGAGCTGTTTTTT.

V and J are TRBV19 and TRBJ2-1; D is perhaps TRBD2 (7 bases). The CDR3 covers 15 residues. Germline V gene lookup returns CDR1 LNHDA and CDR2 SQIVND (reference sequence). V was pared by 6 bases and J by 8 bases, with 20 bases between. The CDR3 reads CASSDDGGTWDEQFF. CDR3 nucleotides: TGTGCCAGTAGCGACGACGGGGGGACATGGGATGAGCAGTTCTTC.

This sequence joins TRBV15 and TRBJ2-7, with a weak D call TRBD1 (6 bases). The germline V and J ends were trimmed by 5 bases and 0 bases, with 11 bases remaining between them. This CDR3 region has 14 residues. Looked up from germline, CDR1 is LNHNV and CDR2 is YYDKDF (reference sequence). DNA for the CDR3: TGTGCCACCAGCCGACGGACAGTCTCCTACGAGCAGTACTTC. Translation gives CATSRRTVSYEQYF.

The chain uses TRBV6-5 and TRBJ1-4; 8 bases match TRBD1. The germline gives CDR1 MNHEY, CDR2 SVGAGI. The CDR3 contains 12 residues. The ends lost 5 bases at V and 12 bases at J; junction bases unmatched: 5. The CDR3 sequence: CASSPTGVQLFF. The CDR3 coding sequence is TGTGCCAGCAGTCCGACAGGGGTGCAACTGTTTTTT.